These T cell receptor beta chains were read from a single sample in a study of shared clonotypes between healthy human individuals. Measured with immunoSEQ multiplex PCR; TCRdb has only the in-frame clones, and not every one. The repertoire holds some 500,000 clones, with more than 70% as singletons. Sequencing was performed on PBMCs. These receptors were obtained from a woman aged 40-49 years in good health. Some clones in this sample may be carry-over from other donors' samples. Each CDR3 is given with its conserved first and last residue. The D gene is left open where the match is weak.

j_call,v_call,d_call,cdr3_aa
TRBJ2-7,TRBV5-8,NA,CASSPGGSYEQYF
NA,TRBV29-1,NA,CSVEDRRTWGYEQYF
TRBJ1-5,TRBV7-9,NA,CASSVLDQPQHF
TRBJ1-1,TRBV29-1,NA,CSVEEAGRAFF
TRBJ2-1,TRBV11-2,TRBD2,CASSSLSGISYNEQFF
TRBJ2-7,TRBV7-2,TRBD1,CASSLEPGGEQYF
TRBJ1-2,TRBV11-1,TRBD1,CASSLGGGQGYYGYTF
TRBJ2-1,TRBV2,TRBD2,CASRALADKFF
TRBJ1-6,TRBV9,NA,CASSGGASNSPLHF
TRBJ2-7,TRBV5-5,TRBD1,CASSWGTGTATYEQYF
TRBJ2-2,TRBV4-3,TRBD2,CASSQDARPGLAGIMATGELFF
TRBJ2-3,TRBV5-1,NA,CASSPIDWRDTQYF
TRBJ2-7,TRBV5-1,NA,CASSLDRAAYEQYF
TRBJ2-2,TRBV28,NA,CASRPGTPTGELFF
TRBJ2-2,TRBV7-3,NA,CASSLDPTGELFF
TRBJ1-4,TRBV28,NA,CASSPLGSQLFF
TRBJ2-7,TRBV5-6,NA,CASSPAGAYEQYF
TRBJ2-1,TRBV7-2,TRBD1,CASSRQGSSYNEQFF
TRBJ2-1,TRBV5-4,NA,CASSLTGDSYNEQFF
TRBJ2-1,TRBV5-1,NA,CASSLDRYNEQFF
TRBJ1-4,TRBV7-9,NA,CASSFRGEKLFF
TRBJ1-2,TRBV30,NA,CGYRDGNYCYTF
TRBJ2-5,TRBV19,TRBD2,CASSIPGLAGAQETQYF
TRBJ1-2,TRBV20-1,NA,CSAPGQLGYTF
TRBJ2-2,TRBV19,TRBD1,CASTGTGGAGELFF